These T cell receptor beta chains were read from a single sample in a study of response to subunit inactivated influenza vaccine. MiXCR, applied by TCRdb to the RT-PCR reads, yields one record per CDR3 protein. The sample holds about 520,000 distinct CDR3 sequences, 25% seen once. The input for sequencing was CD4+ T cells sorted from PBMCs, taken more than 4 days after vaccination. These receptors were obtained from a man aged 45 to 65 who received an inactivated influenza vaccine. Both conserved end residues are part of each CDR3. Fields, in order: V gene, CDR3 length, J gene, CDR3 protein.

>TRBV27|15|TRBJ1-2
CASRPSTGVAYGYTF
>TRBV29-1|13|TRBJ2-3
CSVELGAPDTQYF
>TRBV7-8|13|TRBJ2-7
CASSLGLGDEQYF
>TRBV12-3/TRBV12-4|13|TRBJ1-2
CASSLEQNYGYTF
>TRBV15|15|TRBJ2-3
CATSRKRERADTQYF
>TRBV4-3|15|TRBJ2-3
CASSQDRQVKDTQYF
>TRBV7-9|14|TRBJ2-3
CASTGTGDTDTQYF
>TRBV5-3|17|TRBJ2-2
CARSLITGTGNTGELFF
>TRBV11-2|13|TRBJ1-2
CASSSTGRYGYTF
>TRBV27|16|TRBJ2-7
CASSLSWGRTAYEQYF
>TRBV12-3/TRBV12-4|13|TRBJ1-3
CASSRTEGNTIYF
>TRBV3-1|15|TRBJ1-6
CASSRGQGWGSPLHF
>TRBV20-1|14|TRBJ2-7
CSAGSASGTYEQYF
>TRBV3-1|17|TRBJ2-1
CASSPSPLAARANEQFF
>TRBV7-8|16|TRBJ2-1
CASSLVAGGPSDEQFF
>TRBV20-1|12|TRBJ2-7
CSAHGTAFEQYF
>TRBV5-4|15|TRBJ2-3
CASSLGSLSTDTQYF
>TRBV11-2|15|TRBJ2-5
CASSPRTGQYETQYF
>TRBV30|13|TRBJ2-7
CAESGGAGYEQYF
>TRBV6-5|17|TRBJ1-1
CASSYSAIRSRGTEAFF
>TRBV18|15|TRBJ2-2
CASRNRGRSTGELFF
>TRBV12-3/TRBV12-4|11|TRBJ2-1
CASSLRDFGVF
>TRBV20-1|12|TRBJ2-7
CSLMGRTYEQYF
>TRBV28|17|TRBJ2-2
CASSPSMTGLKTGELFF
>TRBV6-1|16|TRBJ2-2
CASRILAGVNTGELFF
>TRBV7-2|14|TRBJ1-6
CASSPRDYNSPLHF
>TRBV4-2|15|TRBJ2-7
CASSHEQGSSYEQYF
>TRBV4-1|16|TRBJ2-1
CASSPEGRGAYNEQFF